One T cell receptor beta chain is described in this entry. This clone occurred a few times. Its antigen is unknown. No base quality information exists; no much larger clone differs at one position. In the germline V gene, CDR1 corresponds to SGHRS and CDR2 to YFSETQ. The cysteine opens and the phenylalanine closes a CDR3 of 13 amino acids. Only the CDR3 region is kept as DNA, spanning 39 bases read in frame from base 1. Germline trimming amounts to 5 bases on V and 7 bases on J, with 7 as the count of junction bases outside the gene matches. The immunoSEQ Assay, a bias-controlled multiplex PCR, was used to amplify TCRbeta CDR3 regions from genomic DNA. Per the authors' processing: The number of nucleated cells in each sample was estimated by amplification of reference gene primers within the assay. To quantify the absolute abundance of each unique TCRbeta CDR3 rearrangement, sequence reads were collapsed and filtered. For each sample, productive Simpson clonality was calculated as the square root of Simpson's diversity index over productive rearrangements. TCRdb holds this immuneACCESS table with in-frame rearrangements only. Some clones are missing; in checked studies, unresolved V genes explain under half, and the rest has no known cause. V and J calls and clone size come straight from that table; D and trimming were deduced from the DNA. The table for this sample lists about 55,000 clones; roughly 87% of them were counted only once. The leading ten clones occupy more than 15% of the sample.

The sample belongs to a study of blood T cell repertoires in COVID-19 (dated by TCRdb to 2018 to 2020). With respect to the entire study: Collaborator samples came from the United States, Italy and Spain and covered acute and convalescent phases of COVID-19. The prospective study material was composed of cDNA or gDNA derived from T cells, B-cell-depleted T cells, or PBMCs. The dataset comprised deeply sampled blood TCRbeta repertoires from subjects exposed to, actively infected with, or recovered from COVID-19. A freely available public database, intended as a resource for researchers studying the immune response to SARS-CoV-2, is where the repertoires were released. Samples were obtained from the ongoing ImmuneRACE study (first 160 participants) and from 1,254 subjects provided by 6 global collaborators. Sample metadata almost always included a de-identified subject ID, COVID-19 status, age in years and sex. HLA class I and class II types, where available, came from metadata supplied by the sample provider rather than from assay-based typing. Here is what the overall study found, with its caveats: The quantity of clinical and demographic metadata differed by source and by participant and was supplied without curation.

Collaborating institutions collected whole blood in K2EDTA tubes following their own protocols. For TCRbeta analysis, collaborators shipped samples in one of three forms: frozen whole blood, isolated PBMCs, or DNA extracted from either of those sample types. The sample taken for sequencing was peripheral blood. The sequence was obtained from a human donor with active COVID-19. The donor label of this sample is uncertain. The V and J segments used are TRBV5-1 and TRBJ1-2, with 8 bases aligning to TRBD1. The CDR3 region: CASRLRGQGGYTF. The bases read TGCGCCAGCAGACTCCGCGGACAGGGTGGCTACACCTTC.